This T cell receptor beta chain was captured in a study of identifying expanded T cells in peripheral blood. Per the germline V gene, CDR1 is MNHEY and CDR2 is SVGAGI. CDR3 length: 15 amino acids. The V gene lost 2 bases and the J gene lost 2 bases, with 12 bases spanning the gap. Sequencing used immunoSEQ multiplex PCR; TCRdb keeps in-frame clones, though not all of them. This table holds roughly 130,000 clones, 70% to 90% found once. This sequence was found in a person aged 18 to 75 in good health. The V gene is TRBV6-5, the J gene TRBJ2-5; D unclear. The sample comprised blood. CDR3 bases: TGTGCCAGCAGTTACGTCGGGTCTGCACAAGAGACCCAGTACTTC. It yields the protein CASSYVGSAQETQYF.